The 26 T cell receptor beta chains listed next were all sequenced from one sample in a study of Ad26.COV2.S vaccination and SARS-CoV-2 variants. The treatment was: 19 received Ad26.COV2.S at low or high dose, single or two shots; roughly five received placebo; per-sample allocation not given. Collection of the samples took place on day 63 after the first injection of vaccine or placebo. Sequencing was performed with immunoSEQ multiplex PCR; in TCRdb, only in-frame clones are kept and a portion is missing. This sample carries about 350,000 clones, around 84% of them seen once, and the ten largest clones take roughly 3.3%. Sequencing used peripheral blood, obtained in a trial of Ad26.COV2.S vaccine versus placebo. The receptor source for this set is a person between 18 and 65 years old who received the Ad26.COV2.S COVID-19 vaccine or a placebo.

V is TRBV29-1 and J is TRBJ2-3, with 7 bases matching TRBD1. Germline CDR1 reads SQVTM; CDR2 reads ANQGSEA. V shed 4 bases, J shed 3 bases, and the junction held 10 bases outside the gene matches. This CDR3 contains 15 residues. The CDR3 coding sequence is TGCAGCGTTGCCCCATGGGACAGTCGGACAGATACGCAGTATTTT. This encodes CSVAPWDSRTDTQYF.

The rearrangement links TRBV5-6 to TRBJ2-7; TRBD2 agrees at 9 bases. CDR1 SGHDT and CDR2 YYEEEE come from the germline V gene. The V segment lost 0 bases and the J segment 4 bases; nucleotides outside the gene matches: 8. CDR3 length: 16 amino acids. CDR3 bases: TGTGCCAGCAGCTTGGTTACTAGCGGGCGCCCGTACGAGCAGTACTTC. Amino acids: CASSLVTSGRPYEQYF. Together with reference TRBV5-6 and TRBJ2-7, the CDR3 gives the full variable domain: DAGVTQSPTHLIKTRGQQVTLRCSPKSGHDTVSWYQQALGQGPQFIFQYYEEEERQRGNFPDRFSGHQFPNYSSELNVNALLLGDSALYLCASSLVTSGRPYEQYFGPGTRLTVT.

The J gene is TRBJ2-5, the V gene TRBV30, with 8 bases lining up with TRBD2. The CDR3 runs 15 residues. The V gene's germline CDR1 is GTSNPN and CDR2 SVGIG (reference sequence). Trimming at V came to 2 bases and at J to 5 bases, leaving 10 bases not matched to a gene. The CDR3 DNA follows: TGTGCCTGGAGTAAAGAGCGGGGGCGTGGGGAGACCCAGTACTTC. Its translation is CAWSKERGRGETQYF. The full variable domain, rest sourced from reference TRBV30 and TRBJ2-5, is SQTIHQWPATLVQPVGSPLSLECTVEGTSNPNLYWYRQAAGRGLQLLFYSVGIGQISSEVPQNLSASRPQDRQFILSSKKLLLSDSGFYLCAWSKERGRGETQYFGPGTRLLVL.

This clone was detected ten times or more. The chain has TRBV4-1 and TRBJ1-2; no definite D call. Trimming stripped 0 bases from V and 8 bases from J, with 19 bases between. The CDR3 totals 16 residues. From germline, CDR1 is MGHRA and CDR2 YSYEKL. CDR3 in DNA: TGCGCCAGCAGCCAAGAGAATATCAGAGGAAGGGAAGGCTACACCTTC. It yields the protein CASSQENIRGREGYTF.

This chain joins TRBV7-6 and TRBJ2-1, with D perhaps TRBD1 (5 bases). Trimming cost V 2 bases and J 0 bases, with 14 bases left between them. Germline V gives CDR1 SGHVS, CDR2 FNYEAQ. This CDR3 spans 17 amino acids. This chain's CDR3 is CASSLITGARSYNEQFF. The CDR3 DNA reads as TGTGCCAGCAGCTTAATTACTGGGGCCCGCTCCTACAATGAGCAGTTCTTC.

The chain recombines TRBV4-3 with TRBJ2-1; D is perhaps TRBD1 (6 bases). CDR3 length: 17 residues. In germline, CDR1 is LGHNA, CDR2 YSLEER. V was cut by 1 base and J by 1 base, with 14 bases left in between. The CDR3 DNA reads TGCGCCAGCAGCCAAGTGGGTAGAGGGACATCCTACAATGAGCAGTTCTTC. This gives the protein CASSQVGRGTSYNEQFF.

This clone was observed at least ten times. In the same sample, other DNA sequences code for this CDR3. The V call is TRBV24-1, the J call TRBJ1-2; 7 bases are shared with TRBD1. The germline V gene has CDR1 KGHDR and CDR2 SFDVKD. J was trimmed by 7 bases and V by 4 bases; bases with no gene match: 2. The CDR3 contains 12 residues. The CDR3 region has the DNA TGTGCCACCAGTGAGACAGGGTTTGGCTACACCTTC. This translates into CATSETGFGYTF.

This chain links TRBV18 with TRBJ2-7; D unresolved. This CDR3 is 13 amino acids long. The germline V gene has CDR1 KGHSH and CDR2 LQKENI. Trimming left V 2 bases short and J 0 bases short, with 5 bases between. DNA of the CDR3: TGTGCCAGCTCACCAGGCCGCTCCTACGAGCAGTACTTC. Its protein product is CASSPGRSYEQYF. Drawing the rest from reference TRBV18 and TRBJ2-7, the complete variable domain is NAGVMQNPRHLVRRRGQEARLRCSPMKGHSHVYWYRQLPEEGLKFMVYLQKENIIDESGMPKERFSAEFPKEGPSILRIQQVVRGDSAAYFCASSPGRSYEQYFGPGTRLTVT.

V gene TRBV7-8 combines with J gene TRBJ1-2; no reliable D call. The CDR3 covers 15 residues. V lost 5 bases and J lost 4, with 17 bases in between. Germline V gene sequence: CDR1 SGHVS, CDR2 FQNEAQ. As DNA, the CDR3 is TGTGCCAGCAGCCCTAGGAGTGGAGGCGGCTATGGCTACACCTTC. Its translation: CASSPRSGGGYGYTF.

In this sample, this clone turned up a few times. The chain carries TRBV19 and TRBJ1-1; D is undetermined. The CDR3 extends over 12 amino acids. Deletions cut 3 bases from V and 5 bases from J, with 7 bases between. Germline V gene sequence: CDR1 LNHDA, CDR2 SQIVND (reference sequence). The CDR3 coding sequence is TGTGCCAGTAGTATCGGTGAGACTGAAGCTTTCTTT. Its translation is CASSIGETEAFF.

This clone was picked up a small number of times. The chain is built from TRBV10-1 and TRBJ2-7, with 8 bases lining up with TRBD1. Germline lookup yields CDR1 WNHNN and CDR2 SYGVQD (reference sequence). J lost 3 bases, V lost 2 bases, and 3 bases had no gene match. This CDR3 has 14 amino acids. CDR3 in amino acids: CASSERTGNYEQYF. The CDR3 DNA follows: TGCGCCAGCAGTGAGAGGACAGGGAACTACGAGCAGTACTTC.

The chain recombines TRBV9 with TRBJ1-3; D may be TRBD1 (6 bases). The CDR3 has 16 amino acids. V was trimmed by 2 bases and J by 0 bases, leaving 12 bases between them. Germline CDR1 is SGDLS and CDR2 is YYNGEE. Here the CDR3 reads CASSVQDSFSGNTIYF. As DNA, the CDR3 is TGTGCCAGCAGCGTCCAGGACAGTTTCTCTGGAAACACCATATATTTT.

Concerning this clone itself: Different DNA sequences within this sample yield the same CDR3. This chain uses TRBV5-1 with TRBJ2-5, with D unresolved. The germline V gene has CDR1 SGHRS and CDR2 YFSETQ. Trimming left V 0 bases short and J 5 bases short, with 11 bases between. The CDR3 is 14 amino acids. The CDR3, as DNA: TGCGCCAGCAGCTTGGAGGGCTTGGGGGAGACCCAGTACTTC. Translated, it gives CASSLEGLGETQYF.

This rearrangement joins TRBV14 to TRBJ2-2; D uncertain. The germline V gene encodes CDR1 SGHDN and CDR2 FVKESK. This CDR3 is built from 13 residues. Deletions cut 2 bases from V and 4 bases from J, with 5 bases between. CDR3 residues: CASSQQSTGELFF. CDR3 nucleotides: TGTGCCAGCAGCCAACAATCCACCGGGGAGCTGTTTTTT.

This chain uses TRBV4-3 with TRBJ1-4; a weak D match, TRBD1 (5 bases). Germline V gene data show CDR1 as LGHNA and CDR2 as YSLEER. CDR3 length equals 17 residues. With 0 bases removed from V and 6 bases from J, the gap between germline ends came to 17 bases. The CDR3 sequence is CASSQDFGGGGHEKLFF. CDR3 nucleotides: TGCGCCAGCAGCCAAGATTTTGGCGGGGGGGGACATGAAAAACTGTTTTTT.

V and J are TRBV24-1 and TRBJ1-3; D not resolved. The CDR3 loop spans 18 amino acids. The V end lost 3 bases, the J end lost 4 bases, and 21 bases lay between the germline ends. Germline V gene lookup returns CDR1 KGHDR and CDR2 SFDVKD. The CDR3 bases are TGTGCCACCAGTGATCCACCCCCGAGATTTGGTTCGGGAAACACCATATATTTT. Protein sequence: CATSDPPPRFGSGNTIYF.

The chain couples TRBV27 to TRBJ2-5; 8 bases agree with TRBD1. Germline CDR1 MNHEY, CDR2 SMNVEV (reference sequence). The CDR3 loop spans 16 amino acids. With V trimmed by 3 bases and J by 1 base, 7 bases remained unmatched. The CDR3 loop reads CASSFLGTGLQETQYF. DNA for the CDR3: TGTGCCAGCAGTTTCCTCGGGACAGGCCTCCAAGAGACCCAGTACTTC.

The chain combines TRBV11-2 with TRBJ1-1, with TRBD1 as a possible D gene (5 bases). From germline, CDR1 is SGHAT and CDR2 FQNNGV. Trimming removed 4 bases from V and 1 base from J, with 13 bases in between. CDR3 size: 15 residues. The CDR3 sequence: CASSYPGPRNTEAFF. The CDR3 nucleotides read TGTGCCAGCAGCTACCCGGGACCCCGGAACACTGAAGCTTTCTTT.

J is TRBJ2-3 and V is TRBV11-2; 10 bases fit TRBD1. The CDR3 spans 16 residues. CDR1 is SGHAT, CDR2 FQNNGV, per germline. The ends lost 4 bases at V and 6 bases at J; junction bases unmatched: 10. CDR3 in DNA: TGTGCCAGCAGCTCCCCCGGGACAGGGGACGTGGATACGCAGTATTTT. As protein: CASSSPGTGDVDTQYF. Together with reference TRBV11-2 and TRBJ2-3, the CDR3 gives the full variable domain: EAGVAQSPRYKIIEKRQSVAFWCNPISGHATLYWYQQILGQGPKLLIQFQNNGVVDDSQLPKDRFSAERLKGVDSTLKIQPAKLEDSAVYLCASSSPGTGDVDTQYFGPGTRLTVL.

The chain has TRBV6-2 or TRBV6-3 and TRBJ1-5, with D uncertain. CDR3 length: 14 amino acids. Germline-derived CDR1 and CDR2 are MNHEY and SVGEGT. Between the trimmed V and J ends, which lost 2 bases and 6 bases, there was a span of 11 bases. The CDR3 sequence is CASSYAGLSQPQHF. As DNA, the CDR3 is TGTGCCAGCAGTTACGCCGGGCTTAGTCAGCCCCAGCATTTT.

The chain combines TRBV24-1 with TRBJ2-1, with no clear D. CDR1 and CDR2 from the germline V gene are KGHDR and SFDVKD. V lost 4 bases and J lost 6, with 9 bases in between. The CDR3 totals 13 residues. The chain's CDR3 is CATSDSWTNEQFF. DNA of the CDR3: TGTGCCACCAGTGACTCCTGGACCAATGAGCAGTTCTTC.

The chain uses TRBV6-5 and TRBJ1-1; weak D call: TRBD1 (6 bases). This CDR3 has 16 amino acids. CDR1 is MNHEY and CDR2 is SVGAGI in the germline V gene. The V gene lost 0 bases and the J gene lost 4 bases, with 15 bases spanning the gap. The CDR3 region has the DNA TGTGCCAGCAGTTACTCGAAATTTAACAGGGCCACTGAAGCTTTCTTT. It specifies CASSYSKFNRATEAFF.

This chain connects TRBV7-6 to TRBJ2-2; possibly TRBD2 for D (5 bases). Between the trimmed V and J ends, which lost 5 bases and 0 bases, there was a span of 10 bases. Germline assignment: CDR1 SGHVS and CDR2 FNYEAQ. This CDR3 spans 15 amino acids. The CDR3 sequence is CASSQRAANTGELFF. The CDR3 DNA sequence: TGTGCCAGCAGCCAAAGAGCGGCGAACACCGGGGAGCTGTTTTTT.

The CDR3 nucleotides are TGTGCCAGCACCGGAGGCAGGGGGACCGACGAGCAGTACTTC. As protein: CASTGGRGTDEQYF. The chain links TRBV3-1 (or the pseudogene TRBV3-2) to TRBJ2-7; 7 nucleotides agree with TRBD1. The length of the CDR3 is 14 residues. CDR1 LGHDT and CDR2 YNNKEL come from the germline V gene (reference sequence). V trimming: 7 bases; J trimming: 5 bases; junction bases outside the gene matches: 11.

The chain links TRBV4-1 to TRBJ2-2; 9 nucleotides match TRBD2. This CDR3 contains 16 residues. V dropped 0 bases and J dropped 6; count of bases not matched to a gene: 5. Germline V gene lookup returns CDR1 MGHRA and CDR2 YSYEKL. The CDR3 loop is CASSQEVKRGAGELFF. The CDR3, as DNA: TGCGCCAGCAGCCAAGAGGTGAAGCGGGGGGCCGGGGAGCTGTTTTTT.

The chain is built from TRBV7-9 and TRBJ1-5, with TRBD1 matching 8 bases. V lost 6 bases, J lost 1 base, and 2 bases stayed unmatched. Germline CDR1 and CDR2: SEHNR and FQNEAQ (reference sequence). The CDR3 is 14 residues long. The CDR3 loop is CASSGTGSNQPQHF. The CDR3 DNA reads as TGTGCCAGCAGTGGGACAGGAAGCAATCAGCCCCAGCATTTT.